The rows below give T cell receptor beta chains drawn from one sample of a study of cytomegalovirus exposure and HLA in healthy donors. The repertoire was sequenced with immunoSEQ multiplex PCR; TCRdb's copy has only in-frame clones and lacks some. This sample has some 100,000 clones, with around 80% found just once. The sequenced sample consisted of PBMCs. These receptors were collected from a male donor in good health and CMV-seropositive. The CDR3 runs from the conserved cysteine through the conserved F or W. D genes are given only for firm matches. Not all rows give a size; the values are once, few, many and, for expanded clones, a class.

v_call	j_call	clone_size	d_call	cdr3_length	cdr3_aa	cdr3_nt
TRBV7-2	TRBJ2-7	NA	TRBD2	17	CASSLVGPGGGAYEQYF	TGTGCCAGCAGCTTAGTGGGCCCTGGCGGGGGGGCCTACGAGCAGTACTTC
TRBV5-1	TRBJ1-2	NA	TRBD1	16	CASSPTVDRGNYGYTF	TGCGCCAGCAGCCCGACCGTCGACAGGGGAAACTATGGCTACACCTTC
TRBV9	TRBJ1-4	NA	NA	15	CASSVTTGFNEKLFF	TGTGCCAGCAGCGTAACAACGGGGTTCAATGAAAAACTGTTTTTT
TRBV5-1	TRBJ1-2	NA	NA	13	CASSLRQGYGYTF	TGCGCCAGCAGCTTGAGGCAGGGTTATGGCTACACCTTC
TRBV5-6	TRBJ2-2	once	TRBD1	15	CASSSGQANTGELFF	TGTGCCAGCAGCTCTGGACAGGCGAACACCGGGGAGCTGTTTTTT
TRBV19	TRBJ1-6	NA	NA	18	CASSINRLRSSYNSPLHF	TGTGCCAGTAGTATTAATCGACTACGGAGCTCCTATAATTCACCCCTCCACTTT
TRBV7-9	TRBJ1-6	NA	TRBD1	15	CASSDRQGKGSPLHF	TGTGCCAGCAGCGACCGACAGGGGAAAGGTTCACCCCTCCACTTT
TRBV6-5	TRBJ2-2	NA	TRBD1	16	CASSYGTGGSTGELFF	TGTGCCAGCAGTTACGGGACAGGGGGGAGCACCGGGGAGCTGTTTTTT
TRBV5-1	TRBJ2-3	NA	TRBD2	17	CASSRTVAGGGTDTQYF	TGCGCCAGCAGCCGGACGGTAGCGGGGGGAGGCACAGATACGCAGTATTTT
TRBV7-9	TRBJ2-2	NA	NA	13	CASSPGEGRELFF	TGTGCCAGCAGCCCAGGGGAGGGCCGGGAGCTGTTTTTT
TRBV10-2	TRBJ2-1	NA	NA	18	CASSTRWRARTMVDEQFF	TGCGCCAGCAGTACTCGGTGGAGGGCTAGGACGATGGTCGATGAGCAGTTCTTC
TRBV9	TRBJ2-2	NA	TRBD1	18	CASSVRPQGAGNNGELFF	TGTGCCAGCAGCGTCCGCCCACAGGGGGCGGGCAATAACGGGGAGCTGTTTTTT
TRBV7-3	TRBJ2-7	NA	NA	13	CASSFGRGYEQYF	TGTGCCAGCAGCTTCGGCAGGGGCTACGAGCAGTACTTC
TRBV6-1	TRBJ2-1	NA	NA	15	CASSEWGVLYNEQFF	TGTGCCAGCAGTGAATGGGGGGTCCTCTACAATGAGCAGTTCTTC
TRBV29-1	TRBJ2-2	NA	NA	16	CSVEYRGGTNTGELFF	TGCAGCGTTGAATATCGTGGCGGAACCAACACCGGGGAGCTGTTTTTT
TRBV7-9	TRBJ2-5	NA	TRBD2	15	CASTARRTSGETQYF	TGTGCCAGCACCGCCCGGAGGACTAGCGGGGAGACCCAGTACTTC
TRBV11-2	TRBJ2-3	NA	TRBD2	17	CASSLVGRGLAYDTQYF	TGTGCCAGCAGCTTAGTTGGGAGAGGACTAGCATATGATACGCAGTATTTT
TRBV18	TRBJ2-5	NA	NA	13	CASSYWGEETQYF	TGTGCCAGCTCATATTGGGGAGAAGAGACCCAGTACTTC
TRBV6-5	TRBJ2-5	NA	TRBD1	15	CASSYWGQGQETQYF	TGTGCCAGCAGTTACTGGGGACAGGGCCAAGAGACCCAGTACTTC
TRBV19	TRBJ2-7	NA	TRBD2	14	CASSRLAGTYEQYF	TGTGCCAGTTCACGACTAGCGGGGACTTACGAGCAGTACTTC
TRBV19	TRBJ2-7	once	TRBD2	14	CASSTPGLRYEQYF	TGTGCCAGTAGTACACCGGGACTACGATACGAGCAGTACTTC
TRBV7-2	TRBJ2-2	few	TRBD2	14	CVSSGGPVTGELFF	TGTGTTTCAAGCGGGGGGCCGGTCACCGGGGAGCTGTTTTTT
TRBV12-5	TRBJ2-2	NA	TRBD2	16	CASFGRGDPNTGELFF	TGTGCTAGTTTCGGGCGGGGGGACCCGAACACCGGGGAGCTGTTTTTT
TRBV4-1	TRBJ2-3	few	TRBD1	12	CASSLSGGTQYF	TGCGCCAGCAGCCTGTCAGGGGGTACGCAGTATTTT
TRBV7-9	TRBJ2-7	NA	NA	16	CASSPITGHLSYEQYF	TGTGCCAGCAGTCCCATTACAGGGCATCTTTCCTACGAGCAGTACTTC
TRBV19	TRBJ1-1	NA	NA	13	CASSTQDSTEAFF	TGTGCCAGTAGTACACAGGATTCCACTGAAGCTTTCTTT
TRBV11-3	TRBJ1-3	NA	NA	11	CAILSGNTIYF	TGTGCCATCCTCTCTGGAAACACCATATATTTT
TRBV2	TRBJ2-7	NA	NA	12	CASDSLSVEQYF	TGTGCCAGCGACAGTCTTTCGGTCGAGCAGTACTTC
TRBV4-3	TRBJ2-7	NA	TRBD1	12	CASSQDRDEQYF	TGCGCCAGCAGCCAGGACAGGGACGAGCAGTACTTC
TRBV4-1	TRBJ2-3	NA	TRBD2	18	CASSQDKLAGGRGDTQYF	TGCGCCAGCAGCCAAGATAAGCTAGCGGGGGGGCGTGGAGATACGCAGTATTTT
TRBV4-2	TRBJ1-1	NA	NA	14	CASSQVSRNTEAFF	TGTGCCAGCAGCCAAGTGAGTAGGAACACTGAAGCTTTCTTT
TRBV18	TRBJ1-2	few	TRBD1	14	CASSPDRDAYGYTF	TGTGCCAGCTCGCCAGACAGGGACGCCTATGGCTACACCTTC
TRBV2	TRBJ2-1	NA	TRBD2	15	CASLEMVAGGGEQFF	TGTGCCAGCCTGGAGATGGTAGCGGGGGGAGGTGAGCAGTTCTTC
TRBV28	TRBJ1-4	NA	NA	14	CASSFRRINEKLFF	TGTGCCAGCAGTTTTCGGAGGATTAATGAAAAACTGTTTTTT
TRBV28	TRBJ2-7	once	TRBD1	14	CASRAGTGAYEQYF	TGTGCCAGCAGGGCCGGGACAGGGGCCTACGAGCAGTACTTC
TRBV7-2	TRBJ1-2	NA	NA	13	CASSLVGVGGYTF	TGTGCCAGCAGCTTAGTAGGGGTTGGCGGCTACACCTTC
TRBV5-1	TRBJ1-4	few	NA	14	CASSVTGSREKLFF	TGCGCCAGCAGCGTTACAGGGAGCCGTGAAAAACTGTTTTTT